Below, 15 T cell receptor beta chains from the same sample are listed, as sequenced in a study of blood T cell repertoires in COVID-19. Using immunoSEQ multiplex PCR, the repertoire was profiled, and TCRdb retains in-frame clones only, with some absent. The data show fewer than 400,000 clones, around 84% seen once. The specimen was PBMCs or T cells enriched from blood (not recorded which). These receptors were taken from a woman aged 25 to 39 who had been exposed to COVID-19.

The gene calls are TRBV19 and TRBJ2-1; D gene uncertain. V shed 5 bases and J shed 7 bases, with 9 bases lying between them. Germline V gene sequence: CDR1 LNHDA, CDR2 SQIVND (reference sequence). The CDR3 is made up of 12 amino acids. The CDR3 DNA reads TGTGCCAGTAGTCTCCACGGGAATGAGCAGTTCTTC. Translation: CASSLHGNEQFF.

The CDR3 loop reads CASELAGGGSSYNEQFF. In DNA form, the CDR3 reads TGTGCCAGTGAATTAGCGGGAGGTGGGAGCTCCTACAATGAGCAGTTCTTC. This chain joins TRBV13 and TRBJ2-1, with 10 bases lining up with TRBD2. CDR3 length: 17 residues. The V gene end was trimmed by 9 bases and the J gene end by 0 bases; junction bases not matched to a gene: 11. The V gene's germline CDR1 is PRHDT and CDR2 FYEKMQ (reference sequence).

This clone was seen at least ten times. The CDR3 loop is CASKAGDYGYTF. CDR3 nucleotide sequence: TGTGCCAGCAAGGCGGGGGACTATGGCTACACCTTC. The V call is TRBV9, the J call TRBJ1-2; D possibly corresponds to TRBD1 (5 bases). Germline V gives CDR1 SGDLS, CDR2 YYNGEE. This CDR3 spans 12 amino acids. The V and J ends lost 6 bases and 3 bases respectively, with 9 bases between them.

The V and J genes are TRBV3-1 (or the pseudogene TRBV3-2) and TRBJ2-7, with unresolved D. The germline V and J ends were trimmed by 0 bases and 6 bases, with 15 bases remaining between them. The CDR3 spans 15 residues. Germline lookup yields CDR1 LGHDT and CDR2 YNNKEL (reference sequence). CDR3 region: CASSQDGRFKAEQYF. The CDR3 DNA reads TGTGCCAGCAGCCAAGATGGGCGCTTCAAAGCCGAGCAGTACTTC.

DNA for the CDR3: TGTGCCAGCAGCGTATGGCCAGAGCAGGGTAACTATGGCTACACCTTC. This gives the protein CASSVWPEQGNYGYTF. V usage is TRBV9 and J usage is TRBJ1-2; tentative D call: TRBD1 (5 bases). V was shortened by 1 base and J by 1 base, with 14 bases between the two germline ends. The CDR3 covers 16 residues. Germline CDR1 reads SGDLS; CDR2 reads YYNGEE.

This chain joins TRBV2 and TRBJ2-7; D not resolved. Germline V gene data show CDR1 as SNHLY and CDR2 as FYNNEI. The V end lost 7 bases, the J end lost 0 bases, and 4 bases lay between the germline ends. The CDR3 has 11 residues. The CDR3 region is CASKYSYEQYF. For the CDR3, the DNA is TGTGCCAGCAAATACTCCTACGAGCAGTACTTC.

V gene TRBV5-1 combines with J gene TRBJ2-1; D perhaps matches TRBD2 (6 bases). Germline V CDR1 and CDR2: SGHRS, YFSETQ. This CDR3 comprises 12 residues. Trimming stripped 3 bases from V and 9 bases from J, with 10 bases between. CDR3 loop: CASSSGLPEQFF. CDR3 bases: TGCGCCAGCAGCTCGGGACTGCCTGAGCAGTTCTTC.

The chain has TRBV27 and TRBJ1-6, with D possibly TRBD1 on 5 matching bases. Germline V gene data show CDR1 as MNHEY and CDR2 as SMNVEV (reference sequence). Trimming stripped 0 bases from V and 6 bases from J, with 12 bases between. This CDR3 spans 16 amino acids. CDR3 coding DNA: TGTGCCAGCAGTTTATCCAGGGCGATTTCTAATTCACCCCTCCACTTT. Amino acids: CASSLSRAISNSPLHF.

This chain joins TRBV6-5 and TRBJ2-7; weak D call: TRBD2 (7 bases). The CDR3 spans 15 residues. The germline V gene has CDR1 MNHEY and CDR2 SVGAGI. Trimming removed 5 bases from V and 1 base from J, with 15 bases in between. The DNA for the CDR3 is TGTGCCAGCAGTAGGGTGGGAGGGGGATCCTACGAGCAGTACTTC. Protein sequence: CASSRVGGGSYEQYF.

The chain couples TRBV3-1 (or the pseudogene TRBV3-2) to TRBJ1-2; TRBD1 aligns across 8 bases. This CDR3 is 15 amino acids long. Trimming removed 4 bases from V and 5 bases from J; junction bases left unmatched: 9. The germline CDR1 and CDR2 sequences are LGHDT and YNNKEL (reference sequence). The CDR3 DNA reads as TGTGCCAGCAGCCCTAGTCAGGGGGCGAGGTATGGCTACACCTTC. Translating it yields CASSPSQGARYGYTF.

This chain links TRBV6-5 with TRBJ2-2, with D maybe TRBD2 (5 bases). The CDR3 is made up of 16 amino acids. The germline gives CDR1 MNHEY, CDR2 SVGAGI. V shed 3 bases and J shed 8 bases, with 19 bases lying between them. The CDR3 sequence: CASSYKRGPGGGELFF. The DNA of the CDR3 is TGTGCCAGCAGTTATAAGCGTGGACCCGGCGGGGGGGAGCTGTTTTTT.

The chain joins TRBV25-1 to TRBJ1-1; TRBD1 might be the D (5 bases). The V end lost 6 bases, the J end lost 3 bases, and 17 bases lay between the germline ends. The CDR3 is made up of 15 amino acids. The germline gives CDR1 MGHDK, CDR2 SYGVNS. Written as DNA, the CDR3 is TGTGCCAGCAGAGGGTTGTGGGGGGAGGACACTGAAGCTTTCTTT. Its translation is CASRGLWGEDTEAFF.

J is TRBJ2-7 and V is TRBV19; TRBD2 matches 9 bases. The germline gives CDR1 LNHDA, CDR2 SQIVND (reference sequence). The CDR3 totals 15 residues. The V segment lost 5 bases and the J segment 2 bases; nucleotides outside the gene matches: 7. For the CDR3, the DNA is TGTGCCAGTAGTTCGCCCGAGCGGGGGGCCTACGAGCAGTACTTC. Its translation is CASSSPERGAYEQYF.

This chain uses TRBV13 with TRBJ2-3; TRBD2 matches 8 bases. The V and J ends lost 5 bases and 3 bases, in that order; junction bases with no gene match: 13. Per the germline V gene, CDR1 is PRHDT and CDR2 is FYEKMQ (reference sequence). The CDR3 sequence is 17 residues long. The CDR3 region has the DNA TGTGCCAGCAGCACCTTTACTAGCGGTAGGGGTACAGATACGCAGTATTTT. Protein: CASSTFTSGRGTDTQYF.

The chain couples TRBV2 to TRBJ2-1, with D possibly being TRBD1 (5 bases). Trimming took 4 bases from V and 3 from J, leaving 10 bases between them. Germline CDR1 reads SNHLY; CDR2 reads FYNNEI. The CDR3 extends over 14 amino acids. The CDR3 nucleotides are TGTGCCAGCAGTGTTCAGGGCCTCTACAATGAGCAGTTCTTC. As protein: CASSVQGLYNEQFF.